The rows below give T cell receptor beta chains drawn from one sample of a study of CD8+CD57+ T cells in acquired aplastic anemia. TCRdb called the reads again in MiXCR, with one record for every CDR3 protein. Here the sample spans 200,000 or so distinct CDR3 sequences, approximately 60% being singletons. Sequencing was performed on sorted CD4+, CD8+, or CD8+CD57+ T cells (not recorded which) from PBMCs. The receptor source for this set is a human donor with aplastic anemia. CDR3s include the opening cysteine and the closing phenylalanine or tryptophan. D genes are given only for firm matches.

V,D,J,CDR3
TRBV29-1,.,TRBJ1-1,CSVRWGDFNTEAFF
TRBV15,.,TRBJ1-1,CATSRGGDNTEAFF
TRBV7-3,TRBD2,TRBJ2-3,CASSPWGTSGGAADTQYF
TRBV6-5,.,TRBJ1-2,CASSYGGEGYTF
TRBV9,.,TRBJ2-2,CASNFGANTGELFF
TRBV24-1,TRBD1,TRBJ2-1,CATSLAGTGDNEQFF
TRBV20-1,.,TRBJ2-7,CSARGGSDYEQYF
TRBV7-3,.,TRBJ1-6,CASSQTWGNNSPLHF
TRBV2,.,TRBJ1-5,CASSDDSFNQPQHF
TRBV19,TRBD2,TRBJ2-3,CASSIGTSGLFTDTQYF
TRBV7-9,.,TRBJ2-5,CASSLAQGRAIQETQYF
TRBV7-9,TRBD2,TRBJ2-1,CASSLPPRLAGVRNEQFF
TRBV12-5,.,TRBJ2-1,CASGTYNEQFF
TRBV10-3,.,TRBJ2-3,CAIRDVDTDTQYF
TRBV7-2,TRBD1,TRBJ2-7,CASSPGQGIYEQYF
TRBV20-1,.,TRBJ2-3,CSARTGTDTQYF
TRBV19,.,TRBJ1-1,CASSPIGTARNTEAFF
TRBV10-3,.,TRBJ2-3,CAISESTRSTDTQYF
TRBV20-1,.,TRBJ2-7,CSARVKGELYEQYF
TRBV28,.,TRBJ1-6,CASSFGGLNSPLHF
TRBV19,.,TRBJ1-6,CASSTGRGPLHF
TRBV15,TRBD1,TRBJ2-3,CATSSLGGSDTQYF
TRBV19,TRBD1,TRBJ2-7,CASSPGTGHSYEQYF
TRBV7-2,TRBD1,TRBJ2-7,CASSLAWTGSYEQYF
TRBV7-9,.,TRBJ2-1,CASSLEHNEQFF
TRBV7-3,TRBD2,TRBJ2-7,CASSLVRGTSYEQYF
TRBV29-1,.,TRBJ1-2,CSVRVNSYGYTF
TRBV7-2,.,TRBJ2-3,CASSSPPKSTDTQYF
TRBV19,.,TRBJ2-7,CASSIVLGNSYEQYF
TRBV4-3,TRBD2,TRBJ2-7,CASSQVLGLAVDYEQYF
TRBV20-1,.,TRBJ1-2,CSAKVGVDGYTF
TRBV2,.,TRBJ2-1,CASRVLFRGDEQFF
TRBV15,.,TRBJ1-1,CATSRDPRDFSAFF
TRBV10-1,.,TRBJ1-2,CASSTPVRGYGYTF
TRBV7-2,.,TRBJ2-1,CASSLMTDEQFF
TRBV2,.,TRBJ2-7,CASSGSSGRAYEQYF
TRBV14,.,TRBJ2-1,CASSQGVGVGEQFF
TRBV15,.,TRBJ2-5,CATSRDGVETQYF
TRBV20-1,.,TRBJ1-5,CSARVRGRGNQPQHF
TRBV20-1,TRBD2,TRBJ2-7,CSASSPRGGREQYF
TRBV2,TRBD2,TRBJ2-1,CASSGLAGGQFF
TRBV7-9,.,TRBJ2-7,CASSSIIQQGGYEQYF
TRBV4-3,TRBD1,TRBJ2-1,CASSPQQGVEFF
TRBV7-9,.,TRBJ1-6,CASSSGRGTLHF
TRBV7-3,TRBD2,TRBJ2-7,CARTWTSGPSYEQYF
TRBV20-1,.,TRBJ2-7,CSARAGSYEQHF
TRBV18,TRBD1,TRBJ1-5,CASSPQGQGVHQPQHF
TRBV14,.,TRBJ2-7,CASSQDLWEHEQYF
TRBV9,.,TRBJ2-3,CASSPDSYADTQYF
TRBV6-6,TRBD2,TRBJ2-1,CASSSSAGGEDEQFF
TRBV9,TRBD2,TRBJ2-7,CASSARVTSGGAYEQYF
TRBV9,.,TRBJ2-1,CASSQTWNEQFF
TRBV19,.,TRBJ2-4,CASSIARQGRNIQYF